What follows is one T cell receptor beta chain and its context. What it recognizes is unknown. The same CDR3 arises from other DNA sequences in this sample as well. Looked up from germline, CDR1 is LNHDA and CDR2 is SQIVND (reference sequence). The CDR3 runs to 13 residues. Trimming left V 0 bases short and J 4 bases short, with 7 bases between. This entry is derived from a study of shared clonotypes between healthy human individuals. Study-level findings and limits: Richness estimates generally favored naive over memory subsets. Sampling used blood alone; tissue repertoires probably differ.

Several immunoSEQ plates received, in even portions, the genomic DNA of each subset. The input for sorted-subset replicate PCRs was roughly 180 ng DNA, 30,000 or so T cell genomes. Clones were sequenced by immunoSEQ multiplex PCR, and TCRdb holds only the in-frame ones, with some missing. The sample has some 2.1 million clones, around 93% seen once. CD45RO negativity and positive selection for CCR7 defined naive CD8 cells, a population that excluded terminally differentiated effector memory CD45RA+ cells. The chain uses TRBV19 and TRBJ2-7; D is ambiguous. The clonotype comes from a man aged 18 to 30 in good health. Some clones in this sample may be carry-over from other donors' samples. Sequencing was done on a sample of naive CD8+ T cells from PBMCs. The CDR3 sequence is CASSIDLEYEQYF. The CDR3 coding sequence is TGTGCCAGTAGTATAGATTTGGAATACGAGCAGTACTTC.